The 26 T cell receptor beta chains below all came from one sample that was sequenced in a study of Ad26.COV2.S vaccination and SARS-CoV-2 variants. Libraries were prepared by immunoSEQ multiplex PCR; TCRdb keeps only in-frame clonotypes and omits some of them. The sample lists under 400,000 clones, about nine tenths seen once, with roughly 3.2% in the top ten. Treatment defined: roughly 20 received Ad26.COV2.S at low or high dose, single or two shots; about 5 received placebo; per-sample allocation not given. At day 63 after the first vaccine or placebo injection, samples were drawn. The sample was peripheral blood, taken in a trial of Ad26.COV2.S vaccine versus placebo. These receptors were taken from a person between 18 and 60 years old who received the Ad26.COV2.S COVID-19 vaccine or a placebo.

This sequence joins TRBV27 and TRBJ2-5, with unresolved D. V lost 2 bases and J 1 base, leaving 8 bases between the germline ends. Per germline, CDR1 MNHEY and CDR2 SMNVEV (reference sequence). The CDR3 runs 14 residues. CDR3 sequence (DNA): TGTGCCAGCAGTTTAAGGCCAGTCCAAGAGACCCAGTACTTC. Residues: CASSLRPVQETQYF.

The J gene is TRBJ2-5, the V gene TRBV12-1; the table names TRBD2, a call not compared with the DNA. TRBV12-1 constitutes a pseudogene. The CDR3 sequence is 15 residues long. CDR3 protein: CASSSAGASQETQYF. The CDR3 DNA reads as TGTGCCAGCAGCTCAGCGGGGGCCTCCCAAGAGACCCAGTACTTC.

The genes are TRBV7-9 and TRBJ2-7; 9 nucleotides match TRBD1. CDR3 length equals 14 residues. Germline-derived CDR1 and CDR2 are SEHNR and FQNEAQ (reference sequence). The junction had 1 base not matched to a gene; V was cut back by 0 bases and J by 4 bases. The CDR3 is CASSLAGQGYEQYF. The CDR3 DNA sequence: TGTGCCAGCAGCTTAGCGGGACAGGGATACGAGCAGTACTTC. Based on the CDR3 plus reference TRBV7-9 and TRBJ2-7, the full variable domain is DTGVSQNPRHKITKRGQNVTFRCDPISEHNRLYWYRQTLGQGPEFLTYFQNEAQLEKSRLLSDRFSAERPKGSFSTLEIQRTEQGDSAMYLCASSLAGQGYEQYFGPGTRLTVT.

The genes are TRBV16 and TRBJ1-2; D uncertain. V lost 1 base and J lost 10, with 19 bases in between. The CDR3 totals 15 residues. The germline CDR1 and CDR2 sequences are KGHSY and FQNENV. The CDR3 DNA follows: TGTGCCAGCAGCCAATTTAAAGGCCTTAAAAAAGACTACACCTTC. Translating it yields CASSQFKGLKKDYTF.

The genes are TRBV7-3 and TRBJ2-2, with 7 positions matching TRBD1. This CDR3 is built from 15 residues. Germline V gives CDR1 SGHTA, CDR2 FQGTGA. The trim removed 4 bases at V and 1 base at J, leaving 3 bases unmatched. CDR3 DNA: TGTGCCAGCAGCTCCCGACAGGGGAACACCGGGGAGCTGTTTTTT. This encodes CASSSRQGNTGELFF.

V usage is TRBV4-3 and J usage is TRBJ2-1; TRBD1 is a possible D gene (5 bases). Germline CDR1 LGHNA, CDR2 YSLEER. CDR3 length: 17 amino acids. The V and J ends lost 0 bases and 1 base respectively, with 13 bases between them. CDR3 loop: CASSQDGAGWSYNEQFF. The CDR3 bases are TGCGCCAGCAGCCAAGATGGGGCAGGGTGGTCCTACAATGAGCAGTTCTTC.

The chain recombines TRBV11-2 with TRBJ2-7; 8 bases align to TRBD1. There are 14 residues in the CDR3. Germline V gives CDR1 SGHAT, CDR2 FQNNGV. J lost 3 bases, V lost 3 bases, and 4 bases had no gene match. CDR3 DNA sequence: TGTGCCAGCAGCTTGACCGGGACAGGCTACGAGCAGTACTTC. Protein product: CASSLTGTGYEQYF.

The chain carries TRBV10-3 and TRBJ2-1, with 9 bases matching TRBD2. J gave up 1 base and V 6 bases, and 10 bases lay outside the gene matches. CDR1 and CDR2 (germline): ENHRY, SYGVKD. The CDR3 is 17 amino acids. The CDR3 DNA is TGTGCCATCAGCCCCTTTAGCGGGGGCCCTTCCTACAATGAGCAGTTCTTC. As protein: CAISPFSGGPSYNEQFF.

J is TRBJ2-1 and V is TRBV4-2, with 7 bases lining up with TRBD2. CDR3 length: 16 amino acids. Germline trimming cut 6 bases from V and 5 bases from J; bases unmatched to any gene: 13. Germline loops: CDR1 LGHNA, CDR2 YNFKEQ. The CDR3 is CASSPVQRGYDNEQFF. CDR3 bases: TGTGCCAGCAGTCCCGTGCAGCGGGGATACGACAATGAGCAGTTCTTC.

This CDR3 reads CASSQDYGGGYTF. CDR3 nucleotides: TGTGCCAGCAGCCAAGATTATGGGGGTGGCTACACCTTC. J is TRBJ1-2 and V is TRBV4-2; D perhaps matches TRBD1 (5 bases). The V and J ends lost 0 bases and 7 bases respectively, with 9 bases between them. The CDR3 consists of 13 residues. Per germline, CDR1 LGHNA and CDR2 YNFKEQ.

The CDR3 sequence: CASSTTGDTEAFF. The CDR3 nucleotides read TGTGCCAGCAGTACGACAGGGGACACTGAAGCTTTCTTT. The V gene is TRBV12-3 or TRBV12-4, the J gene TRBJ1-1; 8 bases align to TRBD1. This CDR3 comprises 13 residues. The V and J ends lost 5 bases and 3 bases, in that order; junction bases with no gene match: 2.

For the CDR3, the DNA is TGTGCCAGCAGTCCCTGGGGCACTGAAGCTTTCTTT. Protein: CASSPWGTEAFF. V usage is TRBV6-5 and J usage is TRBJ1-1; no clear D. Trimming cost V 5 bases and J 4 bases, with 8 bases left between them. Per germline, CDR1 MNHEY and CDR2 SVGAGI. This CDR3 is 12 amino acids long.

The gene calls are TRBV27 and TRBJ1-2; unclear D gene. Per germline, CDR1 MNHEY and CDR2 SMNVEV (reference sequence). The V end was cut by 4 bases, the J end by 8 bases, with 14 bases between. CDR3 size: 13 residues. The CDR3 DNA is TGTGCCAGCAGTTCGGACTGGAGCGAGGGCTACACCTTC. It is translated as CASSSDWSEGYTF.

The rearrangement links TRBV7-9 to TRBJ2-6; D remains ambiguous. This CDR3 has 15 amino acids. Germline V CDR1 and CDR2: SEHNR, FQNEAQ (reference sequence). Trimming took 1 base from V and 0 from J, leaving 4 bases between them. The chain's CDR3 is CASSLVSSGANVLTF. The DNA of the CDR3 is TGTGCCAGCAGCTTAGTTAGCTCTGGGGCCAACGTCCTGACTTTC.

The chain recombines TRBV5-4 with TRBJ2-3; 7 bases are a match to TRBD2. Germline-derived CDR1 and CDR2 are SGHNT and YYREEE (reference sequence). J gave up 0 bases and V 4 bases, and 8 bases lay outside the gene matches. The CDR3 spans 16 residues. This CDR3 reads CASSPSPSGSTDTQYF. CDR3 nucleotide sequence: TGTGCCAGCAGCCCGTCCCCTAGCGGCAGCACAGATACGCAGTATTTT.

This clone was counted once. DNA for the CDR3: TGCGCCAGCAGCTTGAGTGGCACAGATGGCTACACCTTC. This gives the protein CASSLSGTDGYTF. This rearrangement joins TRBV5-1 to TRBJ1-2; no firm D call. The CDR3 has 13 residues. CDR1 and CDR2 (germline): SGHRS, YFSETQ. Between the trimmed V and J ends, which lost 1 base and 6 bases, there was a span of 10 bases.

This chain links TRBV13 with TRBJ2-5, with D possibly matching TRBD2 (5 bases). The V end was cut by 4 bases, the J end by 4 bases, with 19 bases between. The CDR3 covers 16 residues. Germline V CDR1 and CDR2: PRHDT, FYEKMQ (reference sequence). The CDR3 reads CASSSRGVEVGETQYF. The CDR3 nucleotides are TGTGCCAGCAGCTCCCGGGGAGTGGAGGTGGGAGAGACCCAGTACTTC.

CDR3 DNA: TGTGCCAGCAGCTCACCTAGTACGTCCTACAATGAGCAGTTCTTC. Its protein product is CASSSPSTSYNEQFF. The chain couples TRBV7-2 to TRBJ2-1; D remains ambiguous. The germline V and J ends were trimmed by 4 bases and 1 base, with 11 bases remaining between them. Germline lookup yields CDR1 SGHTA and CDR2 FQGNSA. The CDR3 totals 15 residues.

This chain links TRBV6-5 with TRBJ2-7; D possibly corresponds to TRBD2 (5 bases). Germline CDR1 and CDR2: MNHEY and SVGAGI. There are 13 residues in the CDR3. The ends were cut back, 6 bases at V and 5 bases at J, with 14 bases in the middle. The CDR3 region is CASSAGPADEQYF. CDR3 coding DNA: TGTGCCAGCAGCGCGGGCCCAGCGGACGAGCAGTACTTC.

The CDR3 DNA is TGTGCCAGCACCCCGGACAGGAGATTCTATGGCTACACCTTC. Translated, it gives CASTPDRRFYGYTF. The gene calls are TRBV6-5 and TRBJ1-2; 7 bases are a match to TRBD1. Germline trimming cut 7 bases from V and 4 bases from J; bases unmatched to any gene: 9. CDR3 length: 14 amino acids. Germline V lookup: CDR1 MNHEY, CDR2 SVGAGI.

CDR3 bases: TGTGCCAGCAGTTTATCGAATCGGACAGGGGCCACAGATACGCAGTATTTT. Translating it yields CASSLSNRTGATDTQYF. The chain joins TRBV27 to TRBJ2-3, with 9 bases identical to TRBD1. The CDR3 length is 17 residues. Germline loops: CDR1 MNHEY, CDR2 SMNVEV (reference sequence). The V gene end was trimmed by 0 bases and the J gene end by 2 bases; junction bases not matched to a gene: 6.

The chain links TRBV7-6 to TRBJ1-2; possibly TRBD1 for D (5 bases). There are 15 residues in the CDR3. V was pared by 1 base and J by 14 bases, with 23 bases between. The germline CDR1 and CDR2 sequences are SGHVS and FNYEAQ. The CDR3 DNA reads as TGTGCCAGCAGCTTAGACGCGGGGGTCGATGCCCTTTGGACCTTC. This translates into CASSLDAGVDALWTF.

This sequence joins TRBV5-4 and TRBJ2-6, with 8 bases identical to TRBD2. The V segment lost 10 bases and the J segment 0 bases; nucleotides outside the gene matches: 3. CDR1 and CDR2 (germline): SGHNT, YYREEE (reference sequence). The CDR3 is 14 residues long. CDR3 DNA: TGTGCCTCGGGGGGGATCTCTGGGGCCAACGTCCTGACTTTC. As protein: CASGGISGANVLTF.

The chain links TRBV14 to TRBJ1-2; maybe TRBD1 (5 bases). Germline CDR1 SGHDN, CDR2 FVKESK. The V end lost 0 bases, the J end lost 4 bases, and 12 bases lay between the germline ends. This CDR3 is 15 amino acids long. The CDR3 protein is CASSQDEATAYGYTF. The CDR3 DNA is TGTGCCAGCAGCCAAGATGAGGCGACAGCCTATGGCTACACCTTC.

The J gene is TRBJ2-2, the V gene TRBV19; tentatively, D is TRBD2 (6 bases). The CDR3 is 16 amino acids. The V end lost 7 bases, the J end lost 7 bases, and 22 bases lay between the germline ends. Per germline, CDR1 LNHDA and CDR2 SQIVND (reference sequence). CDR3 nucleotides: TGTGCCAGTAACAGACAGCGTATTGCGGGGTACGGGGAGCTGTTTTTT. Amino acids: CASNRQRIAGYGELFF.

The CDR3 sequence: CASSPQGQAQTFF. Here the CDR3 DNA reads TGTGCCAGCAGCCCCCAGGGACAGGCTCAAACTTTCTTT. This chain connects TRBV7-3 to TRBJ1-1; 8 bases are a match to TRBD1. This CDR3 has 13 residues. Germline V gives CDR1 SGHTA, CDR2 FQGTGA. V was clipped by 5 bases and J by 12 bases; unmatched bases: 11.